The clone carrying this T cell receptor beta chain was observed at least ten times. What it recognizes is unknown. The germline gives CDR1 SEHNR, CDR2 FQNEAQ (reference sequence). Trimming took 5 bases from V and 3 from J, leaving 5 bases between them. The CDR3 spans 12 residues. This record belongs to a study of T cell repertoires in cytomegalovirus infection. At the level of the study: The public TCR beta signatures pointed to both CMV infection and matching HLA type. Study-wide results and caveats: In two of eight donors, the top clonotype was HLA-C-restricted CMV-specific.

TCRdb reprocessed the reads with MiXCR, giving one entry per CDR3 protein. The sample yields 450,000 to 550,000 distinct CDR3 sequences, about 15% seen once. The chain carries TRBV7-9 and TRBJ1-5; D ambiguous. The receptor's source is a human donor in good health (CMV status not recorded). Some clones in this sample may be carry-over from other donors' samples. Sequenced input: CD8+ T cells from PBMCs. CDR3 sequence (DNA): TGTGCCAGCAGCGTTCCCAATCAGCCCCAGCATTTT. Protein sequence: CASSVPNQPQHF.